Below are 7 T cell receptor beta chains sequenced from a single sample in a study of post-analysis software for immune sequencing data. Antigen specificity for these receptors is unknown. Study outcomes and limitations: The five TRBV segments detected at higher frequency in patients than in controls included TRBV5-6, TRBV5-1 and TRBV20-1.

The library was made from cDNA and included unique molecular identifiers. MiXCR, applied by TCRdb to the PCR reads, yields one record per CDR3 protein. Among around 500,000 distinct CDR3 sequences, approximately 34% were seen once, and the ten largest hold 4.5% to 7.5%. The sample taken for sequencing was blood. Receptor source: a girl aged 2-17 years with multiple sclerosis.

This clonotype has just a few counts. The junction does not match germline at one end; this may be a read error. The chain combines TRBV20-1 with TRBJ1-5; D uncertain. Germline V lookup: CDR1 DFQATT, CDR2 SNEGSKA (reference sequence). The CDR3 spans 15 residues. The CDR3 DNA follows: TGCAGTGCTAGAGATGGTGAGGGATGGAATCGGCCCCAGCATTTT. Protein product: CSARDGEGWNRPQHF.

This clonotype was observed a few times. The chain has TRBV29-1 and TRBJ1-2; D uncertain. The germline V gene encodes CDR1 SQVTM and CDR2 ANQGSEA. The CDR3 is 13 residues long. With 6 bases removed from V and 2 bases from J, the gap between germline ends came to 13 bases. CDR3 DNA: TGCAGCGTGGAACAGAACCCCAACTATGGCTACACCTTC. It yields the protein CSVEQNPNYGYTF. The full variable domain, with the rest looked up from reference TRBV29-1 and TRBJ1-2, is SAVISQKPSRDICQRGTSLTIQCQVDSQVTMMFWYRQQPGQSLTLIATANQGSEATYESGFVIDKFPISRPNLTFSTLTVSNMSPEDSSIYLCSVEQNPNYGYTFGSGTRLTVV.

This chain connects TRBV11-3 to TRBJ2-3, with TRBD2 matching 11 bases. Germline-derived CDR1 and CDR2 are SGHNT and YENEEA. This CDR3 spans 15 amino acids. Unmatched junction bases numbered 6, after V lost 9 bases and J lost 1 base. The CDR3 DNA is TGTGCCAGTAAGAAACTAGCGGGGGGCACAGATACGCAGTATTTT. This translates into CASKKLAGGTDTQYF.

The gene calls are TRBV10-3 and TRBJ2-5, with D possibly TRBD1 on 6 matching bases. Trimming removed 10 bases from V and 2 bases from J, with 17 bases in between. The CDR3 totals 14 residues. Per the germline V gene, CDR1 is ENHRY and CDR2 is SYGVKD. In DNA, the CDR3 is TGTGCCACGAAAACCGGGACACCACAAGAGACCCAGTACTTC. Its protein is CATKTGTPQETQYF.

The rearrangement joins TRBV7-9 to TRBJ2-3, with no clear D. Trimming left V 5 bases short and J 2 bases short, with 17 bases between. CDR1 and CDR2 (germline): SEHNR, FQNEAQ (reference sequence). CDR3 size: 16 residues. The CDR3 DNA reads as TGTGCCAGCAGCCACCCCCTCCACCTCAACACAGATACGCAGTATTTT. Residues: CASSHPLHLNTDTQYF.

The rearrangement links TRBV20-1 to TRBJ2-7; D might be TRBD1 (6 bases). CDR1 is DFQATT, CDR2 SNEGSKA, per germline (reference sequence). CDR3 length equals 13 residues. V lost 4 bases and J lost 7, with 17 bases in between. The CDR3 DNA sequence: TGCAGTGCTAACAACAGGGTTGGCGGTGAGCAGTACTTC. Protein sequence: CSANNRVGGEQYF.

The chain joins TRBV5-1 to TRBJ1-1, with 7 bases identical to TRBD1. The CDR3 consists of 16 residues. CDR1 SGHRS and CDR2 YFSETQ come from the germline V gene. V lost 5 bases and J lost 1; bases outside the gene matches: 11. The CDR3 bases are TGCGCCAGCAGTCCACATAACAGGGGCCCGAACACTGAAGCTTTCTTT. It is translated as CASSPHNRGPNTEAFF.